These T cell receptor beta chains were read from a single sample in a study of response to subunit inactivated influenza vaccine. TCRdb itself ran the RT-PCR reads through MiXCR, one entry per CDR3 protein. The table lists about 570,000 distinct CDR3 sequences, 10% to 12% of them singletons. The data also belong to a second study, concerning T cells expressing NK-cell markers.

Sequenced here: PBMCs from blood, sampled on the day of vaccination. The receptors shown here come from a man aged 50 to 60 who received an inactivated influenza vaccine. CDR3s include the opening cysteine and the closing phenylalanine or tryptophan. A D gene is named only where the DNA matches it firmly. Only some rows state a clone size, as once, few, many or a class for expanded clones.

j_gene,abundance,v_gene,d_gene,CDR3nt,CDR3aa
TRBJ2-4,NA,TRBV7-2,NA,TGTGCCAGCAGCGCTATATTACTAGGTGTCCAAAACATTCAGTACTTC,CASSAILLGVQNIQYF
TRBJ2-5,once,TRBV20-1,NA,TGCAGTGTAAGGGGATTCGGGGAGACCCAGTACTTC,CSVRGFGETQYF
TRBJ2-4,NA,TRBV27,TRBD1,TGTGCCAGCAGTCCTTTGGGACAGGGATTTCCCAAAAACATTCAGTACTTC,CASSPLGQGFPKNIQYF
TRBJ1-2,few,TRBV29-1,TRBD1,TGCAGCGTTGAAGCCCTCTGGGGTACGGGACAGGGGAAACTTTACTATGGCTACACCTTC,CSVEALWGTGQGKLYYGYTF
TRBJ2-2,many,TRBV5-1,NA,TGCGCCAGCAGCTTAGGCGTCTCGGGCACCGGGGAGCTGTTTTTT,CASSLGVSGTGELFF
TRBJ2-7,many,TRBV20-1,NA,TGCAGTGCTAGGTCCTGGACCTGGGGCTCCTACGAGCAGTACTTC,CSARSWTWGSYEQYF
TRBJ2-5,NA,TRBV15,NA,TGTGCCACCAGCAGAGACTCCGGCCTGACCCAGTACTTC,CATSRDSGLTQYF
TRBJ1-4,few,TRBV28,TRBD1,TGTGCCAGCAGTTTGAGCCTCCGGGACAGGGGTGGTGAAAAACTGTTTTTT,CASSLSLRDRGGEKLFF
TRBJ2-2,NA,TRBV5-1,NA,TGCGCCACCCCAGCGGAGGAGCTGTTTTTT,CATPAEELFF
TRBJ2-1,many,TRBV29-1,TRBD1,TGCAGCGTTGAAGGAGGGGACAGCTACAATGAGCAGTTCTTC,CSVEGGDSYNEQFF
TRBJ2-1,few,TRBV20-1,TRBD1,TGCAGTGCTTGCTGGGAGACAGGGGGGAATGAGCAGTTCTTC,CSACWETGGNEQFF
TRBJ2-1,NA,TRBV24-1,NA,TGTGCCACCAGTGACGCTACCGGGACAACCTACAATGAGCAGTTCTTC,CATSDATGTTYNEQFF
TRBJ2-7,many,TRBV29-1,TRBD2,TGCAGCGCCCGGGGGTTAGCGGGCCTCTCCTACGAGCAGTACTTC,CSARGLAGLSYEQYF
TRBJ2-7,many,TRBV20-1,TRBD1,TGCAGTGCTACCCGACAGGGCCCCTACGAGCAGTACTTC,CSATRQGPYEQYF
TRBJ2-7,NA,TRBV20-1,TRBD1,TGCAGTGCTAGAGAGCCGGGACAGGGGATTCTGGACGAGCAGTACTTC,CSAREPGQGILDEQYF
TRBJ2-7,many,TRBV10-3,TRBD2,TGTGCCATCAGAAACCTAGCGGGAGCCCACGAGCAGTACTTC,CAIRNLAGAHEQYF
TRBJ2-5,NA,TRBV29-1,TRBD2,TGCAGCGTTGAAAGGGCTAGCGGGAGGCCAGAGACCCAGTACTTC,CSVERASGRPETQYF
TRBJ1-1,NA,TRBV4-1,TRBD1,TGCGCCAGCAGCCCGGGACAGATTAACACTGAAGCTTTCTTT,CASSPGQINTEAFF
TRBJ2-1,NA,TRBV28,TRBD2,TGTGCCAGCAGCGCGGGGGGGAGGTACAATGAGCAGTTCTTC,CASSAGGRYNEQFF
TRBJ2-4,few,TRBV10-3,NA,TGTGCCACCGCGGGGACTTACAAAAACATTCAGTACTTC,CATAGTYKNIQYF
TRBJ2-1,few,TRBV5-5,NA,TGTGCCAGCAGCTTGAAGAACCCGACTAGCTACAATGAGCAGTTCTTC,CASSLKNPTSYNEQFF
TRBJ2-3,NA,TRBV15,TRBD2,TGTGCCACCAGCAGCCTAGCGGGGGACCCAGATACGCAGTATTTT,CATSSLAGDPDTQYF
TRBJ2-3,NA,TRBV15,TRBD2,TGTGCCACCAGCAGATCGAGCGGGAGGACCACAGATACGCAGTATTTT,CATSRSSGRTTDTQYF
TRBJ2-7,many,TRBV6-2/TRBV6-3,NA,TGTGCCAGCAGTTACGGCCCCCACGAGCAGTACTTC,CASSYGPHEQYF
TRBJ1-2,NA,TRBV6-5,NA,TGTGCCAGCAGTTACTCGAAGACGCCGAGGGGATATGGCTACACCTTC,CASSYSKTPRGYGYTF
TRBJ2-5,few,TRBV5-1,TRBD2,TGCGCCAGCAGCAACTTACTAGCGGGAGAGGGGGAGACCCAGTACTTC,CASSNLLAGEGETQYF
TRBJ1-1,NA,TRBV5-1,TRBD1,TGCGCCAGCAGCGGGGGACAGGGGGTGAGCACTGAAGCTTTCTTT,CASSGGQGVSTEAFF
TRBJ2-1,few,TRBV28,NA,TGTGCCAGCAGTCGCGGGCACAATGAGCAGTTCTTC,CASSRGHNEQFF
TRBJ2-7,NA,TRBV6-2/TRBV6-3,TRBD2,TGTGCCAGCAGTTACTCAGGAGCGGCGGGAGACCCCGAGCAGTACTTC,CASSYSGAAGDPEQYF
TRBJ1-2,many,TRBV12-3/TRBV12-4,NA,TGTGCCAGCAGTTTAACGTCGGATTATGGCTACACCTTC,CASSLTSDYGYTF
TRBJ2-5,many,TRBV29-1,NA,TGCAGCGTTGACCAAAACGGGGTTACTGGGACCCAGTACTTC,CSVDQNGVTGTQYF
TRBJ2-1,NA,TRBV7-9,TRBD2,TGTGCCAGCAGCTCGATGGGCGGGAGTTCCTACAATGAGCAGTTCTTC,CASSSMGGSSYNEQFF
TRBJ2-5,few,TRBV15,TRBD2,TGTGCCACCAGCAAAGCGGGGGGAAAAGAGACCCAGTACTTC,CATSKAGGKETQYF
TRBJ2-2,few,TRBV27,NA,TGTGCCAGCAGTTTATCGGCCAGTTTCGCGAACACCGGGGAGCTGTTTTTT,CASSLSASFANTGELFF
TRBJ2-7,few,TRBV5-6,TRBD2,TGTGCCAGCAGCGTGGGACTAGCGGGTTACGAGCAGTACTTC,CASSVGLAGYEQYF
TRBJ2-7,NA,TRBV5-1,NA,TGCGCCAGCAGCTTGGAACAGCCCACCTACGAGCAGTACTTC,CASSLEQPTYEQYF
TRBJ2-3,NA,TRBV24-1,NA,TGTGCCACCAGTGATTTGGACCCATCGGATACGCAGTATTTT,CATSDLDPSDTQYF
TRBJ2-3,NA,TRBV18,NA,TGTGCCAGCTCACCACGTTTAGGAACTAGCACAGATACGCAGTATTTT,CASSPRLGTSTDTQYF
TRBJ2-3,NA,TRBV12-3/TRBV12-4,TRBD1,TGTGCCAGCAGTCTCCTCAGGGGGCGCGGCACAGATACGCAGTATTTT,CASSLLRGRGTDTQYF
TRBJ2-1,few,TRBV7-9,NA,TGTGCCAGCAGCTTAGTACAAAAGTACAATGAGCAGTTCTTC,CASSLVQKYNEQFF
TRBJ2-3,few,TRBV18,TRBD2,TGTGCCAGCTCACGAGGACTAGCGGGGGGACTGAGCACAGATACGCAGTATTTT,CASSRGLAGGLSTDTQYF
TRBJ2-2,few,TRBV3-1,TRBD2,TGTGCCAGCAGCCCGTGGACTAGCGGGGCGAACACCGGGGAGCTGTTTTTT,CASSPWTSGANTGELFF
TRBJ2-7,NA,TRBV28,NA,TGTGCCAGCAAGGCGGGAATTTACGAGCAGTACTTC,CASKAGIYEQYF
TRBJ1-1,NA,TRBV11-1,NA,TGTGCCAGCAGCCCGGGTCTCCGGGAAGCTTTCTTT,CASSPGLREAFF
TRBJ2-5,NA,TRBV7-2,NA,TGTGCCAGCAGCTTAGCAGTTGGGAGGTCCCAAGAGACCCAGTACTTC,CASSLAVGRSQETQYF
TRBJ1-3,NA,TRBV20-1,NA,TGCAGTGCTATAGGTTTCCTGAGCTCTGGAAACACCATATATTTT,CSAIGFLSSGNTIYF
TRBJ2-1,few,TRBV12-3/TRBV12-4,TRBD2,TGTGCCAGCAGTGCGGGGGGAGGGGTCCGGGAGCAGTTCTTC,CASSAGGGVREQFF
TRBJ2-7,few,TRBV20-1,NA,TGCAGTGCTAGAGATCAGGGGGGCTCCTACGAGCAGTACTTC,CSARDQGGSYEQYF